Given below is one TCR beta chain in context. About 0.5 to 1 ug RNA was reverse transcribed with random hexamers. One entry per CDR3 protein results from TCRdb running MiXCR on the immunoSEQ multiplex PCR reads. There are roughly 200,000 distinct CDR3 sequences in the sample; about 94% occur only once, and over 0.08% lies in the top ten. The data were obtained in a study of CD8 T cells in Susac syndrome. The sample taken for sequencing was CD4+ T cells from PBMCs. The receptor was isolated from a human donor in good health.

CDR3 residues: CASSPWASGHNEQFF. The CDR3 DNA reads TGTGCCAGCTCACCATGGGCTAGCGGGCACAATGAGCAGTTCTTC. The rearrangement joins TRBV18 to TRBJ2-1, with TRBD2 matching over 8 bases. This CDR3 has 15 amino acids. The germline V gene has CDR1 KGHSH and CDR2 LQKENI. J lost 5 bases, V lost 2 bases, and 5 bases had no gene match.